The 21 T cell receptor beta chains below were found in one sample sequenced in a study of shared clonotypes between healthy human individuals. Produced via immunoSEQ multiplex PCR; TCRdb's table is partial and in-frame only. The sample has about half a million clones; 75% to 80% are singletons. The sequencing input was PBMCs. Receptors were obtained from a woman aged 40-49 years in good health. Some clones in this sample may be carry-over from other donors' samples.

This clone was observed a handful of times. The V and J genes are TRBV30 and TRBJ1-1; TRBD1 matches 7 bases. Trimming at V came to 4 bases and at J to 8 bases, leaving 4 bases not matched to a gene. CDR3 length: 11 residues. Per germline, CDR1 GTSNPN and CDR2 SVGIG (reference sequence). The CDR3 sequence: CAWNGRGEAFF. CDR3 bases: TGTGCCTGGAACGGCAGGGGGGAAGCTTTCTTT.

The rearrangement uses TRBV18 and TRBJ2-7; TRBD2 matches at 11 bases. This CDR3 spans 14 amino acids. The V and J ends lost 6 bases and 4 bases, in that order; junction bases with no gene match: 5. CDR1 is KGHSH, CDR2 LQKENI, per germline. The CDR3 nucleotides read TGTGCCAGCTCGGAAACTAGCGGGAGATACGAGCAGTACTTC. Its protein is CASSETSGRYEQYF.

V gene TRBV5-1 combines with J gene TRBJ2-5; D is ambiguous. The CDR3 is 11 residues long. Germline V CDR1 and CDR2: SGHRS, YFSETQ. V was cut by 0 bases and J by 7 bases, with 4 bases left in between. The chain's CDR3 is CASSLEVTQYF. CDR3 nucleotides: TGCGCCAGCAGCTTGGAGGTGACCCAGTACTTC.

This clone was seen ten or more times. CDR3 protein: CASSSTTEAFF. In DNA, the CDR3 is TGCGCCAGCAGCTCAACCACTGAAGCTTTCTTT. This chain connects TRBV5-1 to TRBJ1-1; D unresolved. The CDR3 spans 11 residues. Germline CDR1 is SGHRS and CDR2 is YFSETQ. Trimming removed 3 bases at V and 4 bases at J, with 4 bases between.

Concerning this clone: This sample also contains other DNA sequences that code for the same CDR3. This rearrangement joins TRBV2 to TRBJ2-7, with D possibly being TRBD1 or TRBD2 (5 bases each). From germline, CDR1 is SNHLY and CDR2 FYNNEI. The CDR3 has 15 residues. The germline V and J ends were trimmed by 5 bases and 2 bases, with 16 bases remaining between them. CDR3 sequence reads: CASSQPGRLPYEQYF. Here the CDR3 DNA reads TGTGCCAGCAGTCAGCCGGGACGCTTGCCCTACGAGCAGTACTTC.

The chain recombines TRBV19 with TRBJ1-1, with D possibly TRBD1 on 5 matching bases. Per the germline V gene, CDR1 is LNHDA and CDR2 is SQIVND (reference sequence). This CDR3 contains 13 residues. The V end lost 11 bases, the J end lost 5 bases, and 18 bases lay between the germline ends. CDR3 in DNA: TGTGCCTCTCGAGATCTGGGGGTGACTGAAGCTTTCTTT. Protein sequence: CASRDLGVTEAFF.

In its sample, this clone was seen once. One base away lies a much larger clone, so this may be a sequencing read error. CDR3 bases: TGTGCCATCAGTGGTACCCTAGCGGAATACTACGAGCAGTACTTC. Residues: CAISGTLAEYYEQYF. The V call is TRBV10-3, the J call TRBJ2-7, with TRBD2 identical over 7 bases. The CDR3 totals 15 residues. Germline CDR1 reads ENHRY; CDR2 reads SYGVKD. The ends lost 4 bases at V and 3 bases at J; junction bases unmatched: 9.

This clone was recorded many times. The V and J genes are TRBV11-2 and TRBJ2-2; D gene unclear. V was shortened by 0 bases and J by 6 bases, with 5 bases between the two germline ends. Per germline, CDR1 SGHAT and CDR2 FQNNGV. CDR3 length: 13 amino acids. The CDR3 reads CASSLERSGELFF. The CDR3 DNA reads TGTGCCAGCAGCTTAGAAAGATCCGGGGAGCTGTTTTTT.

There are many counts of this clone. This specimen includes other DNA sequences encoding the same CDR3. The V gene is TRBV2, the J gene TRBJ2-7; 7 nucleotides agree with TRBD1. Germline loops: CDR1 SNHLY, CDR2 FYNNEI. J was trimmed by 5 bases and V by 3 bases; bases with no gene match: 4. The CDR3 contains 13 residues. The CDR3 DNA follows: TGTGCCAGCAGTGATGACAGGGCCCACGAGCAGTACTTC. It yields the protein CASSDDRAHEQYF.

This clone was counted once. A read error is possible here, since a much larger clone lies one base away. Other nucleotide sequences in the sample specify the same CDR3. The rearrangement joins TRBV12-5 to TRBJ2-7; D might be TRBD2 (6 bases). The CDR3 runs to 15 residues. Trimming took 5 bases from V and 3 from J, leaving 17 bases between them. The germline V gene encodes CDR1 LGHNT and CDR2 FRNRAP. CDR3 nucleotides: TGTGCTAGTGGTCCCCCCCCGGGGCGGGGCTACGAGCAGTACTTC. Translated, it gives CASGPPPGRGYEQYF.

Only a few counts were recorded for this clone. This CDR3 is also generated by other DNA sequences in the sample. The V gene is TRBV7-9, the J gene TRBJ2-2; a weak D match, TRBD2 (5 bases). V was cut by 0 bases and J by 4 bases, with 9 bases left in between. The CDR3 runs 15 residues. Germline V gives CDR1 SEHNR, CDR2 FQNEAQ (reference sequence). CDR3 protein: CASSLAGDGTGELFF. The CDR3 coding sequence is TGTGCCAGCAGCTTAGCGGGAGATGGCACCGGGGAGCTGTTTTTT.

Worth noting for this clone: One base separates it from a far larger clone, so it is likely a read error. In DNA, the CDR3 is TGTGCCAGCTCAGATCTTTACGAGCGGTACTTC. Protein product: CASSDLYERYF. V is TRBV18 and J is TRBJ2-7; D not certain. CDR3 length: 11 amino acids. CDR1 and CDR2 (germline): KGHSH, LQKENI.

The V and J genes are TRBV9 and TRBJ2-2; D is uncertain. This CDR3 has 15 amino acids. Germline V CDR1 and CDR2: SGDLS, YYNGEE. Trimming took off 0 bases at V and 1 base at J, with 7 bases between the two ends. As DNA, the CDR3 is TGTGCCAGCAGCGTAGCTTTGTGGAACACCGGGGAGCTGTTTTTT. Translated, it gives CASSVALWNTGELFF.

This clone has a single count. This chain joins TRBV11-2 and TRBJ1-2; 7 positions agree with TRBD1. V shed 5 bases, J shed 3 bases, and the junction held 9 bases outside the gene matches. The CDR3 length is 15 residues. Germline V gene data show CDR1 as SGHAT and CDR2 as FQNNGV. CDR3 nucleotide sequence: TGTGCCAGCAGCAGACGTGGGACAGTTGACTATGGCTACACCTTC. Translated, it gives CASSRRGTVDYGYTF.

For this clone: A far bigger clonotype differs at one base, so this is likely a read error. V and J are TRBV29-1 and TRBJ2-7, with unresolved D. This CDR3 is 12 amino acids long. Germline values: CDR1 SQVTM, CDR2 ANQGSEA. In DNA form, the CDR3 reads TGCAGCGTTGTCACCGCCAGCGACGAGCAGTGCTTC. It encodes CSVVTASDEQCF.

The gene calls are TRBV29-1 and TRBJ2-5; 11 bases agree with TRBD2. CDR1 and CDR2 (germline): SQVTM, ANQGSEA. The CDR3 spans 16 residues. The V segment lost 7 bases and the J segment 1 base; nucleotides outside the gene matches: 11. CDR3 loop: CSAGGGTSGGQETQYF. DNA for the CDR3: TGCAGCGCCGGAGGTGGGACTAGCGGAGGCCAAGAGACCCAGTACTTC.

Comments on this clone: A much larger clone differs by one base, so this may be a read error. The gene calls are TRBV7-6 and TRBJ2-5, with 7 bases fitting TRBD1. CDR1 is SGHVS, CDR2 FNYEAQ, per germline. This CDR3 is 15 amino acids long. V lost 5 bases and J lost 4; bases outside the gene matches: 10. In nucleotides, the CDR3 is TGTGCCAGCAGCGAACAGGGGACGTCGGGAGAGACCCAGTACTTC. As protein: CASSEQGTSGETQYF.

The V and J genes are TRBV15 and TRBJ1-1, with TRBD1 matching 7 bases. CDR3 size: 14 residues. Germline assignment: CDR1 LNHNV and CDR2 YYDKDF (reference sequence). V dropped 1 base and J dropped 3; count of bases not matched to a gene: 2. For the CDR3, the DNA is TGTGCCACCAGCAGAGTCAGGGGGGACACTGAAGCTTTCTTT. It translates to CATSRVRGDTEAFF.

This clone was counted between two and nine times. The chain links TRBV11-2 to TRBJ2-1, with 12 bases lining up with TRBD1. CDR1 and CDR2 from the germline V gene are SGHAT and FQNNGV. The CDR3 is 16 residues long. V shed 4 bases and J 7 bases; nucleotides not matched to a gene: 8. CDR3 DNA: TGTGCCAGCAGCTCGTCCGGGACAGGGGGCTGGAATGAGCAGTTCTTC. This codes for CASSSSGTGGWNEQFF. The full variable domain, with the rest looked up from reference TRBV11-2 and TRBJ2-1, is EAGVAQSPRYKIIEKRQSVAFWCNPISGHATLYWYQQILGQGPKLLIQFQNNGVVDDSQLPKDRFSAERLKGVDSTLKIQPAKLEDSAVYLCASSSSGTGGWNEQFFGPGTRLTVL.

The chain carries TRBV9 and TRBJ2-2, with a tentative D call TRBD2 (6 bases). The germline V gene encodes CDR1 SGDLS and CDR2 YYNGEE. The CDR3 runs 13 residues. The ends were cut back, 0 bases at V and 13 bases at J, with 13 bases in the middle. The CDR3 sequence: CASSVGSGYGLFF. The CDR3 nucleotides are TGTGCCAGCAGCGTAGGGAGCGGGTACGGGCTGTTTTTT.

This clone was detected many times. V and J are TRBV5-8 and TRBJ2-5; 12 nucleotides agree with TRBD2. The CDR3 length is 16 residues. Germline CDR1 reads SGHTS; CDR2 reads YDEGEE. The V and J ends lost 0 bases and 4 bases, in that order; junction bases with no gene match: 4. The CDR3: CASSLGTSGMRETQYF. As DNA, the CDR3 is TGTGCCAGCAGCTTGGGGACTAGCGGGATGAGAGAGACCCAGTACTTC.